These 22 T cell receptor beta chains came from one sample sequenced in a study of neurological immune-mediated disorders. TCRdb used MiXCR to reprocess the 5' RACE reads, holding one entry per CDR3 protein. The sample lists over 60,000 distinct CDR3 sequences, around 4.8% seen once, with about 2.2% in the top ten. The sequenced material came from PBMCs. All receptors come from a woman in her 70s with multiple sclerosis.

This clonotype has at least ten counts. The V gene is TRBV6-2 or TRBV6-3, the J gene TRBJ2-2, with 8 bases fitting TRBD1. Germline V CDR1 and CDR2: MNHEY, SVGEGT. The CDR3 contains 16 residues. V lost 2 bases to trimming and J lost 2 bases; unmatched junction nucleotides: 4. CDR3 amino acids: CASSYGGTGNTGELFF. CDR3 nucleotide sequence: TGTGCCAGCAGTTACGGCGGGACAGGAAACACCGGGGAGCTGTTTTTT.

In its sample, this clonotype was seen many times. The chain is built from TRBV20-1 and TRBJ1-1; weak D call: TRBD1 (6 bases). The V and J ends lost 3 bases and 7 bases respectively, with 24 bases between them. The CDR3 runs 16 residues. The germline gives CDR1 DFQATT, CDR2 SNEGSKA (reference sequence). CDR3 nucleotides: TGCAGTGCTAGGAGGACCAGGGGCGGGCTCACCGATGAAGCTTTCTTT. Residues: CSARRTRGGLTDEAFF.

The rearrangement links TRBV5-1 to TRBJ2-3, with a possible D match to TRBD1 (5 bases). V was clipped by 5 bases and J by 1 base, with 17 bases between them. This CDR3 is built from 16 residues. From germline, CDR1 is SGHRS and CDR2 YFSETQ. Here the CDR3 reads CASRKTEATRTDTQYF. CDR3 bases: TGCGCCAGCAGAAAGACAGAAGCCACTCGCACAGATACGCAGTATTTT.

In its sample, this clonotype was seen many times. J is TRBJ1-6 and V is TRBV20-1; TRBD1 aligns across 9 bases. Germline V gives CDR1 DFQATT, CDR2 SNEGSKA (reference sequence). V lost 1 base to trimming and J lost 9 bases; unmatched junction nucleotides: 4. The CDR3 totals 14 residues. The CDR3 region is CSARAGQGVSPLHF. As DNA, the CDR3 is TGCAGTGCTAGAGCGGGACAGGGTGTTTCACCCCTCCACTTT.

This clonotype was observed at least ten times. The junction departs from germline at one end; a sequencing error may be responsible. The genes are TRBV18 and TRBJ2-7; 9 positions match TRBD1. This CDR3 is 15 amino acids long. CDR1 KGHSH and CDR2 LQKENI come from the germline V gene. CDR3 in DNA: TGTGCCAGCACACCACGGACAGGGGCGTCCTACGAGCAGTACTTC. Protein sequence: CASTPRTGASYEQYF.

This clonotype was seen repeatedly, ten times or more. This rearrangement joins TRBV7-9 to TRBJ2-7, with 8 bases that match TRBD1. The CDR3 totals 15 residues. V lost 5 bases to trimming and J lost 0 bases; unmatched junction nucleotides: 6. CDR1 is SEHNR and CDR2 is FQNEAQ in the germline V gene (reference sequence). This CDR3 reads CASSPDRGPSYEQYF. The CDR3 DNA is TGTGCCAGCAGCCCAGACAGGGGACCCTCCTACGAGCAGTACTTC.

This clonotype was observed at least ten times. The CDR3 is CASSFRPGLAGEQYF. DNA of the CDR3: TGTGCCAGCAGCTTCCGCCCCGGACTAGCGGGGGAGCAGTACTTC. The rearrangement uses TRBV7-2 and TRBJ2-7; TRBD2 agrees at 12 bases. This CDR3 comprises 15 residues. Germline trimming cut 3 bases from V and 7 bases from J; bases unmatched to any gene: 7. From germline, CDR1 is SGHTA and CDR2 FQGNSA.

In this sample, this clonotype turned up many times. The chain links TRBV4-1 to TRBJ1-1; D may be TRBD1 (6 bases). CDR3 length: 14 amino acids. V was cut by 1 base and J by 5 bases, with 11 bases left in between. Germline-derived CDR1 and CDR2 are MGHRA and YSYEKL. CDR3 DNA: TGCGCCAGCAGCCAAGCCGACAGGACGACTGAAGCTTTCTTT. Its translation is CASSQADRTTEAFF.

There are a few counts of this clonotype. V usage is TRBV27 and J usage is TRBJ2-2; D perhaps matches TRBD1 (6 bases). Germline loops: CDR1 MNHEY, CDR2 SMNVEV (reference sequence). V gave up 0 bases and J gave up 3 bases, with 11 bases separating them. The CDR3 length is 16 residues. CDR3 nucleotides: TGTGCCAGCAGTTTATCCACGGGGACACACACCGGGGAGCTGTTTTTT. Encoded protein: CASSLSTGTHTGELFF.

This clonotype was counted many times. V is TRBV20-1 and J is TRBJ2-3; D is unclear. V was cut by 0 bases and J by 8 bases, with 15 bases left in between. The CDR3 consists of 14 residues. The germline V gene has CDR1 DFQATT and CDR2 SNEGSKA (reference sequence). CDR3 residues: CSARDQASSTTQYF. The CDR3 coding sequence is TGCAGTGCTAGAGATCAGGCCTCTTCAACTACGCAGTATTTT.

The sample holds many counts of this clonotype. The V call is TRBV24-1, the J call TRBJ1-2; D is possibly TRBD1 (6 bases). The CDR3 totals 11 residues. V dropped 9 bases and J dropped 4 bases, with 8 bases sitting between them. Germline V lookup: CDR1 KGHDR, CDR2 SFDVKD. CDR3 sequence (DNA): TGTGCCACCTCACAGGGCTATGGCTACACCTTC. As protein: CATSQGYGYTF.

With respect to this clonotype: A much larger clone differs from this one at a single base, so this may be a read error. Here the CDR3 reads CSERDSNQPQHF. The DNA of the CDR3 is TGCAGTGAAAGGGACAGTAATCAGCCCCAGCATTTT. This chain connects TRBV20-1 to TRBJ1-5; 7 bases map to TRBD1. The V gene end was trimmed by 7 bases and the J gene end by 4 bases; junction bases not matched to a gene: 4. The CDR3 covers 12 residues. Germline V gene sequence: CDR1 DFQATT, CDR2 SNEGSKA (reference sequence).

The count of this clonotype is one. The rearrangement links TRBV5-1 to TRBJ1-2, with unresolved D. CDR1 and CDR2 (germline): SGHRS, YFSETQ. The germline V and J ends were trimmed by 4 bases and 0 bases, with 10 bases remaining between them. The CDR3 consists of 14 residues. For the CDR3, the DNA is TGCGCCAGCAGCATGGACCGATCTAACTATGGCTACACCTTC. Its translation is CASSMDRSNYGYTF.

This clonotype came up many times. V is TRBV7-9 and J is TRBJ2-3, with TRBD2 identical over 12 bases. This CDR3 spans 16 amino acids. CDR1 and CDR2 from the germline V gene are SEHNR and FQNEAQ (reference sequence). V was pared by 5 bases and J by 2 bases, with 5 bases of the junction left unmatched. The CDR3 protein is CASSLGLAGTTDTQYF. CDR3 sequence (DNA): TGTGCCAGCAGCCTCGGACTAGCGGGGACCACAGATACGCAGTATTTT. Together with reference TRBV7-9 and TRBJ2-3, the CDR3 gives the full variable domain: DTGVSQNPRHKITKRGQNVTFRCDPISEHNRLYWYRQTLGQGPEFLTYFQNEAQLEKSRLLSDRFSAERPKGSFSTLEIQRTEQGDSAMYLCASSLGLAGTTDTQYFGPGTRLTVL.

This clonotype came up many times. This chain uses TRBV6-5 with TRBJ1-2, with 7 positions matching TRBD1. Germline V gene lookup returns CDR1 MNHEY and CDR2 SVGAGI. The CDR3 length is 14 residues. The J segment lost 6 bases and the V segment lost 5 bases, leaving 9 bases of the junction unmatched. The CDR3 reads CASSTPYRGHGYTF. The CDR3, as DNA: TGTGCCAGCAGTACGCCATACAGGGGTCATGGCTACACCTTC.

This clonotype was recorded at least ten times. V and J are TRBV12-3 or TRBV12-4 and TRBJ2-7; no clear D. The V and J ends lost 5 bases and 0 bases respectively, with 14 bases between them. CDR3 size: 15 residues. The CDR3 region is CASSPGGGSSYEQYF. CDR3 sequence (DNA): TGTGCCAGCAGTCCTGGCGGCGGAAGCTCCTACGAGCAGTACTTC.

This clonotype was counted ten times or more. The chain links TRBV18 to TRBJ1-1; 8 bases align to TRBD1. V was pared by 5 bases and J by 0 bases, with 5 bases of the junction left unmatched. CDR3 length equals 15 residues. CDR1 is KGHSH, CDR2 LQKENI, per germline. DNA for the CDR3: TGTGCCAGCTCAGAGAGACAGGGGCTGAACACTGAAGCTTTCTTT. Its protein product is CASSERQGLNTEAFF. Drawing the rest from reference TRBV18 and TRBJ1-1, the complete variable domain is NAGVMQNPRHLVRRRGQEARLRCSPMKGHSHVYWYRQLPEEGLKFMVYLQKENIIDESGMPKERFSAEFPKEGPSILRIQQVVRGDSAAYFCASSERQGLNTEAFFGQGTRLTVV.

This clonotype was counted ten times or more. CDR3 loop: CATSSGQGSLGETQYF. CDR3 DNA: TGTGCCACCAGCAGCGGACAGGGGAGTCTTGGGGAGACCCAGTACTTC. The chain links TRBV15 to TRBJ2-5; 9 bases are a match to TRBD1. J gave up 5 bases and V 3 bases, and 10 bases lay outside the gene matches. Looked up from germline, CDR1 is LNHNV and CDR2 is YYDKDF (reference sequence). This CDR3 has 16 amino acids.

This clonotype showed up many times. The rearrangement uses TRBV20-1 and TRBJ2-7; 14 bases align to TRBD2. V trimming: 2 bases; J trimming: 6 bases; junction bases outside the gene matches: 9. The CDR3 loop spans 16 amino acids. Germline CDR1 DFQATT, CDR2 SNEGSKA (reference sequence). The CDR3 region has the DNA TGCAGTGCTAGATCCTGGACTAGCGGGAGGCTAGGCGAGCAGTACTTC. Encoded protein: CSARSWTSGRLGEQYF.

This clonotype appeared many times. The CDR3 sequence: CASSQGSGTEAFF. The CDR3 coding sequence is TGTGCCAGCAGCCAGGGGTCGGGCACTGAAGCTTTCTTT. This rearrangement joins TRBV3-1 to TRBJ1-1; D not resolved. The V and J ends lost 3 bases and 4 bases respectively, with 9 bases between them. There are 13 residues in the CDR3. Germline CDR1 LGHDT, CDR2 YNNKEL (reference sequence).

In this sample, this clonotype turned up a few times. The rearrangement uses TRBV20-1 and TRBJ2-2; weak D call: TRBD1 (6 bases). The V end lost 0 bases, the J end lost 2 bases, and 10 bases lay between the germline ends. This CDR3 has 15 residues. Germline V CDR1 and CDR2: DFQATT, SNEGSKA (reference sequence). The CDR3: CSAREDSLNTGELFF. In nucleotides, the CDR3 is TGCAGTGCTAGAGAGGACAGTCTTAACACCGGGGAGCTGTTTTTT.

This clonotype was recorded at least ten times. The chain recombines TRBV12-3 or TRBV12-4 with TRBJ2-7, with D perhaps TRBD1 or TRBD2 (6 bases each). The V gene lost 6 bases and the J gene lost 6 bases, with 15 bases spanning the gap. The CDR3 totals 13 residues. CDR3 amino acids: CASSPRGLFEQYF. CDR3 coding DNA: TGTGCCAGCAGCCCACGGGGGCTTTTCGAGCAGTACTTC.